This passage covers 14 T cell receptor beta chains from one sample sequenced in a study of cytomegalovirus exposure and HLA in healthy donors. The primer mix had 60 Vbeta and 13 Jbeta primers. Clones were sequenced by immunoSEQ multiplex PCR, and TCRdb holds only the in-frame ones, with some missing. This sample carries over 200,000 clones, with 0.75% to 1% going to the ten biggest clones. Sample: PBMCs. These TCRs come from a woman aged 30 to 39 in good health and CMV-seropositive.

For this clone: At one boundary the junction diverges from the germline segment, which might be a read error. The rearrangement joins TRBV30 to TRBJ1-3, with 7 positions matching TRBD1. The CDR3 is made up of 13 amino acids. Germline values: CDR1 GTSNPN, CDR2 SVGIG (reference sequence). The CDR3 bases are TGTGCCTGGAGTGTACTACAGGGGAGCACCGTATATTTT. This sequence encodes CAWSVLQGSTVYF.

The chain combines TRBV10-3 with TRBJ1-2; TRBD1 is a possible D gene (6 bases). V lost 8 bases to trimming and J lost 4 bases, with 14 bases between them. Germline-derived CDR1 and CDR2 are ENHRY and SYGVKD. The CDR3 is 13 residues long. The CDR3, as DNA: TGTGCCATCGCTGAGAGCAGGGGCTATGGCTACACCTTC. This gives the protein CAIAESRGYGYTF.

The chain recombines TRBV9 with TRBJ1-5, with D unclear. This CDR3 contains 15 residues. Germline CDR1 and CDR2: SGDLS and YYNGEE. Trimming shortened V by 3 bases and J by 2 bases, and 12 bases separated the two germline ends. The CDR3 reads CASSAGRSGNQPQHF. In nucleotides, the CDR3 is TGTGCCAGCAGCGCGGGGAGGAGTGGCAATCAGCCCCAGCATTTT. The whole variable domain, remainder taken from reference TRBV9 and TRBJ1-5, is DSGVTQTPKHLITATGQRVTLRCSPRSGDLSVYWYQQSLDQGLQFLIQYYNGEERAKGNILERFSAQQFPDLHSELNLSSLELGDSALYFCASSAGRSGNQPQHFGDGTRLSIL.

The V gene is TRBV18, the J gene TRBJ1-2; D not resolved. The CDR3 totals 14 residues. Trimming took off 3 bases at V and 5 bases at J, with 13 bases between the two ends. Per germline, CDR1 KGHSH and CDR2 LQKENI. For the CDR3, the DNA is TGTGCCAGCTCACCGGGCACAGTCAAATATGGCTACACCTTC. It translates to CASSPGTVKYGYTF.

This sequence joins TRBV19 and TRBJ2-2; tentative D call: TRBD1 (5 bases). V lost 4 bases and J lost 7, with 16 bases in between. Germline assignment: CDR1 LNHDA and CDR2 SQIVND (reference sequence). The CDR3 runs to 15 residues. This chain's CDR3 is CASSKGPSLRGELFF. CDR3 DNA: TGTGCCAGTAGTAAGGGGCCGTCACTGCGCGGGGAGCTGTTTTTT.

The CDR3 here is CAWSTGGPYGYTF. For the CDR3, the DNA is TGTGCCTGGAGTACAGGGGGACCCTATGGCTACACCTTC. This chain joins TRBV30 and TRBJ1-2; 8 bases are a match to TRBD1. The germline CDR1 and CDR2 sequences are GTSNPN and SVGIG (reference sequence). The junction had 3 bases not matched to a gene; V was cut back by 2 bases and J by 4 bases. The CDR3 has 13 residues.

The chain has TRBV27 and TRBJ1-4; D not resolved. V was clipped by 3 bases and J by 8 bases, with 13 bases between them. The CDR3 covers 14 residues. CDR1 is MNHEY, CDR2 SMNVEV, per germline (reference sequence). For the CDR3, the DNA is TGTGCCAGCAGTTTGAAGGGAGTCGACGAAAAACTGTTTTTT. Its protein product is CASSLKGVDEKLFF.

The chain is built from TRBV29-1 and TRBJ2-3, with D possibly matching TRBD2 (6 bases). The V end was cut by 4 bases, the J end by 3 bases, with 14 bases between. From germline, CDR1 is SQVTM and CDR2 ANQGSEA. The CDR3 runs 14 residues. The CDR3 loop reads CSVAGGTLTDTQYF. The CDR3 region has the DNA TGCAGCGTTGCTGGCGGGACCCTGACAGATACGCAGTATTTT.

The chain carries TRBV4-1 and TRBJ1-1, with D possibly TRBD1 on 6 matching bases. Germline CDR1 reads MGHRA; CDR2 reads YSYEKL. The CDR3 totals 15 residues. With 3 bases removed from V and 1 base from J, the gap between germline ends came to 12 bases. The CDR3 is CASSHSLGGNTEAFF. The CDR3 nucleotides are TGCGCCAGCAGCCATAGTCTAGGGGGGAACACTGAAGCTTTCTTT.

This chain uses TRBV4-1 with TRBJ1-1; no reliable D call. CDR1 is MGHRA and CDR2 is YSYEKL in the germline V gene. The CDR3 has 14 residues. V was clipped by 1 base and J by 0 bases, with 6 bases between them. For the CDR3, the DNA is TGCGCCAGCAGCCAAGTGAGTTTGAACACTGAAGCTTTCTTT. This encodes CASSQVSLNTEAFF.

The chain is built from TRBV6-6 and TRBJ2-5; D is perhaps TRBD2 (6 bases). The length of the CDR3 is 15 residues. Germline V CDR1 and CDR2: MNHNY, SVGAGI (reference sequence). Deletions cut 4 bases from V and 3 bases from J, with 15 bases between. The CDR3: CASSFPRGTKETQYF. CDR3 DNA sequence: TGTGCCAGCAGTTTCCCCCGGGGGACCAAAGAGACCCAGTACTTC.

The chain couples TRBV10-3 to TRBJ1-2; tentatively, D is TRBD1 (6 bases). V lost 6 bases, J lost 8 bases, and 13 bases lay in between. Germline V gives CDR1 ENHRY, CDR2 SYGVKD. This CDR3 is built from 12 residues. CDR3 in DNA: TGTGCCATCAGCCCACAGGGTTGGGGCTACACCTTC. Amino acids: CAISPQGWGYTF.

The V gene is TRBV10-1, the J gene TRBJ2-1; maybe TRBD2 (5 bases). Trimming took 3 bases from V and 8 from J, leaving 11 bases between them. Per germline, CDR1 WNHNN and CDR2 SYGVQD (reference sequence). The CDR3 totals 13 residues. The CDR3 sequence is CASSDPLEHEQFF. The CDR3 bases are TGCGCCAGCAGTGACCCACTAGAGCATGAGCAGTTCTTC.

This chain uses TRBV13 with TRBJ2-1, with 10 nucleotides matching TRBD2. The trim removed 4 bases at V and 9 bases at J, leaving 12 bases unmatched. Germline assignment: CDR1 PRHDT and CDR2 FYEKMQ (reference sequence). The CDR3 covers 16 residues. CDR3: CASSWERSGGVGEQFF. DNA for the CDR3: TGTGCCAGCAGCTGGGAAAGAAGCGGGGGGGTTGGTGAGCAGTTCTTC.